The 10 T cell receptor beta chains below were found in one sample sequenced in a study of T cell responses to AZD1222 COVID-19 vaccine. Using immunoSEQ multiplex PCR, the repertoire was profiled, and TCRdb retains in-frame clones only, with some absent. The table shows tens of thousands of clones, with 87% occurring only once. The sample was peripheral blood, taken on day 0 of AZD1222 vaccination. All receptors come from an adult in good health.

This rearrangement joins TRBV5-1 to TRBJ1-1, with TRBD1 matching over 9 bases. The length of the CDR3 is 16 residues. CDR1 and CDR2 (germline): SGHRS, YFSETQ. Unmatched junction bases numbered 4, after V lost 0 bases and J lost 1 base. The CDR3, as DNA: TGCGCCAGCAGCTTGGGGACAGGGGCGACGAACACTGAAGCTTTCTTT. It codes for CASSLGTGATNTEAFF.

The rearrangement links TRBV7-2 to TRBJ1-5, with D hard to call. V lost 2 bases and J 1 base, leaving 9 bases between the germline ends. The CDR3 runs to 15 residues. Germline CDR1 and CDR2: SGHTA and FQGNSA. This chain's CDR3 is CASSLRHLSNQPQHF. CDR3 nucleotides: TGTGCCAGCAGCTTACGACACTTAAGCAATCAGCCCCAGCATTTT.

V is TRBV9 and J is TRBJ1-3, with TRBD1 matching 8 bases. CDR3 length: 15 amino acids. Unmatched junction bases numbered 7, after V lost 4 bases and J lost 4 bases. Germline CDR1 SGDLS, CDR2 YYNGEE. DNA of the CDR3: TGTGCCAGCAGCCCAAGACAGGGGTCCGGAAACACCATATATTTT. It encodes CASSPRQGSGNTIYF.

The rearrangement links TRBV6-4 to TRBJ2-3; 10 bases align to TRBD2. Unmatched junction bases numbered 3, after V lost 0 bases and J lost 0 bases. Germline values: CDR1 MRHNA, CDR2 SNTAGT. There are 17 residues in the CDR3. The CDR3 spells CASSDSATSGSTDTQYF. CDR3 sequence (DNA): TGTGCCAGCAGTGACTCGGCGACTAGCGGGAGCACAGATACGCAGTATTTT.

V is TRBV9 and J is TRBJ1-6; tentatively, D is TRBD1 (6 bases). The CDR3 is made up of 15 amino acids. The germline gives CDR1 SGDLS, CDR2 YYNGEE. The ends were cut back, 4 bases at V and 10 bases at J, with 18 bases in the middle. CDR3 protein: CASSTTDRMGSPLHF. CDR3 in DNA: TGTGCCAGCAGCACGACCGACAGGATGGGATCACCCCTCCACTTT.

CDR3 amino acids: CASSYGTGGEQYF. The DNA for the CDR3 is TGTGCCAGCAGCTACGGGACAGGGGGGGAGCAGTACTTC. This chain links TRBV11-2 with TRBJ2-7; 11 bases are a match to TRBD1. Per germline, CDR1 SGHAT and CDR2 FQNNGV. The CDR3 is 13 residues long. The trim removed 4 bases at V and 7 bases at J, leaving 3 bases unmatched.

This sequence joins TRBV28 and TRBJ2-5, with unresolved D. The V gene lost 3 bases and the J gene lost 5 bases, with 16 bases spanning the gap. The CDR3 spans 15 residues. The V gene's germline CDR1 is MDHEN and CDR2 SYDVKM. CDR3 loop: CASSFPTRGRETQYF. CDR3 DNA sequence: TGTGCCAGCAGTTTCCCCACTCGTGGGCGGGAGACCCAGTACTTC.

The chain carries TRBV28 and TRBJ2-2, with D uncertain. The V gene's germline CDR1 is MDHEN and CDR2 SYDVKM. The length of the CDR3 is 14 residues. The V end was cut by 7 bases, the J end by 6 bases, with 15 bases between. CDR3 residues: CASIPGRFPGELFF. The CDR3 bases are TGTGCCAGCATCCCCGGAAGGTTTCCCGGGGAGCTGTTTTTT.

This chain uses TRBV6-5 with TRBJ1-2; D not resolved. The CDR3 spans 13 residues. Germline assignment: CDR1 MNHEY and CDR2 SVGAGI. Trimming removed 7 bases from V and 4 bases from J, with 13 bases in between. CDR3 bases: TGTGCCAGCAAGGCCCCTGGCAGCTATGGCTACACCTTC. Protein sequence: CASKAPGSYGYTF.

The CDR3 spells CASIHSGGTEAFF. The CDR3 nucleotides are TGTGCCAGCATCCACAGTGGTGGCACTGAAGCTTTCTTT. The chain carries TRBV5-5 and TRBJ1-1; no definite D call. From germline, CDR1 is SGHKS and CDR2 YYEKEE (reference sequence). Trimming stripped 6 bases from V and 4 bases from J, with 13 bases between. The CDR3 is 13 amino acids.